This is a list of T cell receptor beta chains from one sample in a study of control samples from healthy donors and cancer patients. Clones were sequenced by immunoSEQ multiplex PCR, and TCRdb holds only the in-frame ones, with some missing. The sample lists 150,000 to 200,000 clones, roughly nine tenths occurring once. The specimen was blood. The receptor set was obtained from a woman in her twenties or thirties in good health. The CDR3 runs from the conserved cysteine through the conserved F or W. The D gene is left open where the match is weak. Clone size is shown for a subset of rows, as once, few, many or a class of expanded clone.

TRBD2 | once | TRBJ2-2 | TRBV5-1 | TGCGCCAGCAGCCCGGGACTAACCGGGGAGCTGTTTTTT | CASSPGLTGELFF
NA | NA | TRBJ1-4 | TRBV28 | TGTGCCAGCAGACTAGGAATTAATGAAAAACTGTTTTTT | CASRLGINEKLFF
NA | NA | TRBJ2-3 | TRBV19 | TGTGCCAGTAGTATTTTGATCACCACAGATACGCAGTATTTT | CASSILITTDTQYF
TRBD1 | NA | TRBJ2-1 | TRBV7-6 | TGTGCCAGCAGCTTAAGGGACAGTAATAATGAGCAGTTCTTC | CASSLRDSNNEQFF
TRBD1 | NA | TRBJ1-6 | TRBV4-1 | TGCGCCAGCAGTGACAGGGCAGGGGCGGGCAATTCACCCCTCCACTTT | CASSDRAGAGNSPLHF
NA | NA | TRBJ1-1 | TRBV5-1 | TGCGCCAGCAGCTTGGGGACAGCGAACACTGAAGCTTTCTTT | CASSLGTANTEAFF
NA | NA | TRBJ2-7 | TRBV28 | TGTGCCAGCAGTGTACAGGGTCCGACATCCTACGAGCAGTACTTC | CASSVQGPTSYEQYF
TRBD2 | NA | TRBJ2-3 | TRBV7-9 | TGTGCCAGCAGCTTAGTACTAGCGGGAGGGGCCGATACGCAGTATTTT | CASSLVLAGGADTQYF
NA | NA | TRBJ2-3 | TRBV11-3 | TGTGCCAGCAGCTCGGGACACCATACAGATACGCAGTATTTT | CASSSGHHTDTQYF
TRBD2 | once | TRBJ2-1 | TRBV29-1 | TGCAGCGTTATACTAGCGGGAGCCAATGAGCAGTTCTTC | CSVILAGANEQFF
TRBD1 | NA | TRBJ1-3 | TRBV27 | TGTGCCAGCTCACAGGGGAGTGGTGGAAACACCATATATTTT | CASSQGSGGNTIYF
NA | NA | TRBJ2-3 | TRBV7-8 | TGTGCCAGCAGCTTAGGTGGGAGCAAGGAAGCGCAGTATTTT | CASSLGGSKEAQYF
TRBD1 | NA | TRBJ2-7 | TRBV2 | TGTGCCAGCAGTGTAACAGGGGCATCCTCCTACGAGCAGTACTTC | CASSVTGASSYEQYF
NA | once | TRBJ1-4 | TRBV5-1 | TGCGCCAGCAGCTCGGGGCAGGCTGGAGAAAAACTGTTTTTT | CASSSGQAGEKLFF
NA | NA | TRBJ1-5 | TRBV19 | TGTGCCAGTAGTATAGATCTAGGGGCCAATCAGCCCCAGCATTTT | CASSIDLGANQPQHF
NA | NA | TRBJ2-7 | TRBV27 | TGTGCCAGCAGTTCCTACGCGAGCTCCTACGAGCAGTACTTC | CASSSYASSYEQYF
TRBD2 | NA | TRBJ2-1 | TRBV5-1 | TGCGCCAGCAGCCCCCGGGAGGGACCCTACAATGAGCAGTTCTTC | CASSPREGPYNEQFF
TRBD1 | NA | TRBJ2-5 | TRBV5-4 | TGTGCCAGCAGCTTGGTGGGACAGGGCTTGCTGACCCAGTACTTC | CASSLVGQGLLTQYF